A selection of T cell receptor beta chains follows, all from one sample in a study of blood T cell repertoires in COVID-19. This table comes from immunoSEQ multiplex PCR, and its TCRdb copy is limited to in-frame clones, with some not included. The data contain over 200,000 clones, more than 85% of them singletons. Sequenced sample: peripheral blood. The receptors shown here come from a man aged 40-55 years with active or convalescent COVID-19. Each CDR3 is given with its conserved first and last residue. D genes are given only for firm matches. Clone size appears in some rows only: once, few, many, or a class for an expanded clone.

J gene: TRBJ2-1
V gene: TRBV11-3
clone size: many
D gene: TRBD2
CDR3 protein: CASSLDRRGRAWDEQFF
CDR3 DNA: TGTGCCAGCAGCTTAGATCGTCGCGGGAGGGCCTGGGATGAGCAGTTCTTC

J gene: TRBJ2-7
V gene: TRBV19
clone size: -
D gene: TRBD1
CDR3 protein: CASSISGGRSEQYF
CDR3 DNA: TGTGCCAGTAGTATATCAGGGGGCCGTTCCGAGCAGTACTTC

J gene: TRBJ2-5
V gene: TRBV2
clone size: -
D gene: -
CDR3 protein: CASGTSQETQYF
CDR3 DNA: TGTGCCAGTGGGACTTCTCAAGAGACCCAGTACTTC

J gene: TRBJ1-2
V gene: TRBV28
clone size: few
D gene: -
CDR3 protein: CASSLGANYGYTF
CDR3 DNA: TGTGCCAGCAGTTTGGGAGCTAACTATGGCTACACCTTC

J gene: TRBJ1-1
V gene: TRBV15
clone size: -
D gene: -
CDR3 protein: CATSRDSRSTEAFF
CDR3 DNA: TGTGCCACCAGCAGAGATAGTCGAAGCACTGAAGCTTTCTTT

J gene: TRBJ2-7
V gene: TRBV24-1
clone size: -
D gene: TRBD1
CDR3 protein: CATSGPGQGKPSSYEQYF
CDR3 DNA: TGTGCCACCAGTGGACCGGGACAGGGAAAACCGTCCTCCTACGAGCAGTACTTC

J gene: TRBJ1-5
V gene: TRBV7-3
clone size: -
D gene: TRBD1
CDR3 protein: CASSPQTGRGNQPQHF
CDR3 DNA: TGTGCCAGCAGCCCGCAGACAGGGCGGGGTAATCAGCCCCAGCATTTT

J gene: TRBJ1-2
V gene: TRBV11-2
clone size: -
D gene: -
CDR3 protein: CASSPQIPNYGYTF
CDR3 DNA: TGTGCCAGCAGCCCACAGATTCCGAACTATGGCTACACCTTC

J gene: TRBJ1-5
V gene: TRBV3-1/TRBV3-2
clone size: -
D gene: -
CDR3 protein: CASSQGRDQPQHF
CDR3 DNA: TGTGCCAGCAGCCAAGGGCGGGATCAGCCCCAGCATTTT

J gene: TRBJ1-5
V gene: TRBV28
clone size: -
D gene: -
CDR3 protein: CASRSGRQPQHF
CDR3 DNA: TGTGCCAGCAGATCTGGGAGACAGCCCCAGCATTTT

J gene: TRBJ2-2
V gene: TRBV5-1
clone size: -
D gene: TRBD2
CDR3 protein: CASSPMLAGSSGELFF
CDR3 DNA: TGCGCCAGCAGCCCGATGCTAGCGGGATCAAGCGGGGAGCTGTTTTTT

J gene: TRBJ2-3
V gene: TRBV27
clone size: -
D gene: TRBD2
CDR3 protein: CASSPGLAGTSTDTQYF
CDR3 DNA: TGTGCCAGCAGCCCGGGACTAGCGGGGACTAGCACAGATACGCAGTATTTT

J gene: TRBJ1-4
V gene: TRBV18
clone size: -
D gene: TRBD1
CDR3 protein: CASSLRDRGIEKLFF
CDR3 DNA: TGTGCCAGCTCCCTAAGGGACAGGGGGATTGAAAAACTGTTTTTT

J gene: TRBJ1-4
V gene: TRBV9
clone size: -
D gene: TRBD1
CDR3 protein: CASSAGQGEGKLFF
CDR3 DNA: TGTGCCAGCAGCGCCGGACAGGGAGAGGGAAAACTGTTTTTT

J gene: TRBJ1-1
V gene: TRBV19
clone size: -
D gene: -
CDR3 protein: CASRDGSGVPEAFF
CDR3 DNA: TGTGCCAGTAGAGATGGGTCCGGGGTCCCTGAAGCTTTCTTT

J gene: TRBJ1-2
V gene: TRBV6-5
clone size: -
D gene: -
CDR3 protein: CASSYSKFGAGYTF
CDR3 DNA: TGTGCCAGCAGTTACTCGAAGTTTGGGGCTGGCTACACCTTC

J gene: TRBJ1-6
V gene: TRBV5-4
clone size: -
D gene: -
CDR3 protein: CASSLGSFNSPLHF
CDR3 DNA: TGTGCCAGCAGCTTGGGTTCGTTTAATTCACCCCTCCACTTT

J gene: TRBJ2-2
V gene: TRBV7-3
clone size: -
D gene: TRBD2
CDR3 protein: CASTQAGGPNTGELFF
CDR3 DNA: TGTGCCAGCACCCAAGCGGGGGGGCCGAACACCGGGGAGCTGTTTTTT

J gene: TRBJ1-1
V gene: TRBV7-8
clone size: -
D gene: -
CDR3 protein: CASSRRTNTEAFF
CDR3 DNA: TGTGCCAGCAGCCGAAGAACTAACACTGAAGCTTTCTTT

J gene: TRBJ1-3
V gene: TRBV7-8
clone size: few
D gene: -
CDR3 protein: CASSLAGAGNTIYF
CDR3 DNA: TGTGCCAGCAGCTTAGCAGGGGCTGGAAACACCATATATTTT

J gene: TRBJ1-2
V gene: TRBV11-3
clone size: -
D gene: TRBD1
CDR3 protein: CASSPTGTGTGYTF
CDR3 DNA: TGTGCCAGCAGCCCAACCGGGACAGGGACTGGCTACACCTTC

J gene: TRBJ1-2
V gene: TRBV6-1
clone size: once
D gene: TRBD1
CDR3 protein: CASSEGPGGDYGYTF
CDR3 DNA: TGTGCCAGCAGTGAAGGTCCAGGGGGCGACTATGGCTACACCTTC

J gene: TRBJ1-1
V gene: TRBV4-2
clone size: -
D gene: -
CDR3 protein: CASSHLAGGGIDTEAFF
CDR3 DNA: TGTGCCAGCAGCCACCTGGCCGGGGGAGGGATAGACACTGAAGCTTTCTTT

J gene: TRBJ2-7
V gene: TRBV21-1
clone size: once
D gene: -
CDR3 protein: CASSKEGRGPLEYEQYF
CDR3 DNA: TGTGCCAGCAGCAAAGAGGGTAGAGGGCCACTTGAATACGAGCAGTACTTC